This T cell receptor (beta chain) appears in the sequencing data of a study of glioma-infiltrating T cells. Study at large: Roughly 990,000 peripheral T cells were targeted at roughly 4.5- to 11-fold coverage.

Using RNA template, CDR3s of TCR alpha and beta were amplified with iRepertoire arm-PCR. Using its own MiXCR run on the multiplex PCR reads, TCRdb lists one record per CDR3 protein. Found here are a few hundred thousand distinct CDR3 sequences, approximately 42% of them singletons; the top ten hold approximately 12%. A note on this clonotype: The antigen remains unidentified.

Per the germline V gene, CDR1 is MNHEY and CDR2 is SMNVEV (reference sequence). Germline trimming cut 8 bases from V and 6 bases from J; bases unmatched to any gene: 7. The CDR3 totals 14 residues. Study-wide points: Tissue and blood shared very few CDR3 sequences.

This rearrangement joins TRBV27 to TRBJ2-6; 7 positions match TRBD1. The source is a human donor with low-grade glioma or glioblastoma, undergoing nonglioma brain surgery, or in good health (not recorded which). The sequenced sample was glioma tissue, nonneoplastic brain tissue, or PBMCs (not recorded which). The CDR3: CASGLTGAANVLTF. CDR3 nucleotide sequence: TGTGCCAGCGGACTTACAGGGGCGGCCAACGTCCTGACTTTC.